Listed here are 7 T cell receptor beta chains from one sample, sequenced in a study of cytotoxic CD8 clonotypes in ibrutinib-treated CLL. The method was immunoSEQ multiplex PCR; TCRdb's version includes in-frame clones alone and lacks a portion of them. This sample has over 250,000 clones, with roughly three quarters found just once. This specimen was PBMCs, taken at disease progression, from a patient treated with ibrutinib. All receptors come from a human donor with chronic lymphocytic leukemia.

This clone was seen more than once but under ten times. The genes are TRBV11-2 and TRBJ2-1, with TRBD2 matching over 7 bases. The junction had 0 bases not matched to a gene; V was cut back by 1 base and J by 6 bases. This CDR3 is 13 amino acids long. CDR1 is SGHAT, CDR2 FQNNGV, per germline. The CDR3 nucleotides read TGTGCCAGCAGCTTAGGACTAGCCAATGAGCAGTTCTTC. Residues: CASSLGLANEQFF.

This chain links TRBV13 with TRBJ2-1, with 8 nucleotides matching TRBD2. V lost 3 bases and J lost 2; bases outside the gene matches: 3. Germline CDR1 and CDR2: PRHDT and FYEKMQ (reference sequence). The CDR3 extends over 15 amino acids. The CDR3 nucleotides are TGTGCCAGCAGCTTGGCGGGGGGCGCCTACAATGAGCAGTTCTTC. Translated: CASSLAGGAYNEQFF.

This chain uses TRBV7-9 with TRBJ2-7; tentative D call: TRBD1 (5 bases). The germline V gene has CDR1 SEHNR and CDR2 FQNEAQ (reference sequence). With 1 base removed from V and 2 bases from J, the gap between germline ends came to 6 bases. The CDR3 is made up of 13 amino acids. CDR3 region: CASSLEGAYEQYF. CDR3 bases: TGTGCCAGCAGCTTAGAAGGGGCCTACGAGCAGTACTTC.

With regard to this clone: This sample includes further DNA sequences coding for the same CDR3. The chain employs TRBV5-4 and TRBJ1-1, with a weak D call TRBD1 (5 bases). The CDR3 loop spans 13 amino acids. Germline V CDR1 and CDR2: SGHNT, YYREEE (reference sequence). Trimming cost V 0 bases and J 4 bases, with 7 bases left between them. Here the CDR3 reads CASSLGGGTEAFF. In DNA, the CDR3 is TGTGCCAGCAGCTTGGGTGGGGGCACTGAAGCTTTCTTT.

J is TRBJ2-4 and V is TRBV19; 10 nucleotides match TRBD1. This CDR3 comprises 16 residues. V shed 7 bases, J shed 4 bases, and the junction held 10 bases outside the gene matches. The germline V gene encodes CDR1 LNHDA and CDR2 SQIVND (reference sequence). CDR3 DNA sequence: TGTGCCAGTACTAGGGAGAGGGGACAGGGGAAAAACATTCAGTACTTC. Its translation is CASTRERGQGKNIQYF.

The V and J genes are TRBV5-6 and TRBJ2-7; no reliable D call. The ends were cut back, 4 bases at V and 2 bases at J, with 13 bases in the middle. The CDR3 sequence is 14 residues long. Germline CDR1 is SGHDT and CDR2 is YYEEEE. The CDR3 coding sequence is TGTGCCAGCAGCGCAAAAGCCGGAACCTACGAGCAGTACTTC. It is translated as CASSAKAGTYEQYF.

CDR3 amino acids: CASSGRENQPQHF. CDR3 bases: TGTGCCAGCAGTGGACGGGAAAATCAGCCCCAGCATTTT. The chain joins TRBV2 to TRBJ1-5; D ambiguous. The V gene's germline CDR1 is SNHLY and CDR2 FYNNEI. The V end was cut by 4 bases, the J end by 4 bases, with 8 bases between. The CDR3 totals 13 residues.